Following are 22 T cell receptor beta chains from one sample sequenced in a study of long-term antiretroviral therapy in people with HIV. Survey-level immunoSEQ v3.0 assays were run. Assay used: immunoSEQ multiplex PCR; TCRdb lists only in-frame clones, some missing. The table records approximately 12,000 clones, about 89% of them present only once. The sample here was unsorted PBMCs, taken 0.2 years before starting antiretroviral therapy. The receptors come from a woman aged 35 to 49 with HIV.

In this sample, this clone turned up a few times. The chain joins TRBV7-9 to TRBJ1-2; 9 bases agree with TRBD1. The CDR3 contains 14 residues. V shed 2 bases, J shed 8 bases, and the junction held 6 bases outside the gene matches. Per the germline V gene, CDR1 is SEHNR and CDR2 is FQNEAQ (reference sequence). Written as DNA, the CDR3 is TGTGCCAGCAGCTTAAGTTCCGGGACAGGGGGCTACACCTTC. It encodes CASSLSSGTGGYTF. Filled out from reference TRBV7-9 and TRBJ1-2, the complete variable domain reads DTGVSQNPRHKITKRGQNVTFRCDPISEHNRLYWYRQTLGQGPEFLTYFQNEAQLEKSRLLSDRFSAERPKGSFSTLEIQRTEQGDSAMYLCASSLSSGTGGYTFGSGTRLTVV.

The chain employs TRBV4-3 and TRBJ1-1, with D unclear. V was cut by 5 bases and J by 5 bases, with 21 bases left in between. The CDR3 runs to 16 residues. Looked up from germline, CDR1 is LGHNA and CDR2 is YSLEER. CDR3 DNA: TGCGCCAGCAGCTGGATGGGGAGTGTTGAAAGGACTGAAGCTTTCTTT. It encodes CASSWMGSVERTEAFF.

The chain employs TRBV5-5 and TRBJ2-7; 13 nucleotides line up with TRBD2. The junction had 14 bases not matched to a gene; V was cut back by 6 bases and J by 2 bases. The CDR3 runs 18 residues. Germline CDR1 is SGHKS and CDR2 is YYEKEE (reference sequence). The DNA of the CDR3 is TGTGCCAGCATTCGGGCGACTAGCGGGGGGCAAATAGCCTACGAGCAGTACTTC. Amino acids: CASIRATSGGQIAYEQYF.

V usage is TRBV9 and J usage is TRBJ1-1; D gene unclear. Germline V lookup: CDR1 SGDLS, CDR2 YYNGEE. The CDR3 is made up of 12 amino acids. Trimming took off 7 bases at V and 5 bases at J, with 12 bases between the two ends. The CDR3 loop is CASAPAGTEAFF. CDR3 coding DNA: TGTGCCAGCGCCCCGGCTGGGACTGAAGCTTTCTTT.

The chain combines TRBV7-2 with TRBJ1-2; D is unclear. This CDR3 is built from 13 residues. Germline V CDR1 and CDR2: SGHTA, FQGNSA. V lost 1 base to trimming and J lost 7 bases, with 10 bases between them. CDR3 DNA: TGTGCCAGCAGCTTAGGGTCCCTCCGTGGCTACACCTTC. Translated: CASSLGSLRGYTF. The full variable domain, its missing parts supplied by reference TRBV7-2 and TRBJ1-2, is GAGVSQSPSNKVTEKGKDVELRCDPISGHTALYWYRQSLGQGLEFLIYFQGNSAPDKSGLPSDRFSAERTGGSVSTLTIQRTQQEDSAVYLCASSLGSLRGYTFGSGTRLTVV.

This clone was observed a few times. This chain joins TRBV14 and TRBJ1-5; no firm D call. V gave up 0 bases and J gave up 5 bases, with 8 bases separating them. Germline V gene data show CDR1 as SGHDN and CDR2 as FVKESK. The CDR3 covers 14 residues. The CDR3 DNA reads TGTGCCAGCAGCCAAGAGCCTCACTATCAGCCCCAGCATTTT. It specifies CASSQEPHYQPQHF.

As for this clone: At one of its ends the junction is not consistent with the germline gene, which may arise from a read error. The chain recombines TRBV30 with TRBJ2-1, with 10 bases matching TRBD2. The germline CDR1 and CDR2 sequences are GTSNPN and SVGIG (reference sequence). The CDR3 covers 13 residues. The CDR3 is CARSGGASNEQFF. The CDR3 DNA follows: TGTGCCCGGAGCGGGGGGGCCAGCAATGAGCAGTTCTTC.

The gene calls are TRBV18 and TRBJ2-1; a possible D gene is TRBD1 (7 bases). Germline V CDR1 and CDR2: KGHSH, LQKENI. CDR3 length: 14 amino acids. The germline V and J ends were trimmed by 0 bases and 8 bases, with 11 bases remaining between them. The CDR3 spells CASSPPQGRYEQFF. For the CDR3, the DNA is TGTGCCAGCTCACCACCACAGGGGAGGTATGAGCAGTTCTTC.

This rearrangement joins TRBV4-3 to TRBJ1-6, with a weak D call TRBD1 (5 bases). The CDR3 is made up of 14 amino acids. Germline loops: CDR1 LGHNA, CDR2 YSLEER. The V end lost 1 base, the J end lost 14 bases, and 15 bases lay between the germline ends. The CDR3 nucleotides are TGCGCCAGCAGCCAAGTGCAGGGCTCCGCGTCCCTCCACTTT. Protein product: CASSQVQGSASLHF.

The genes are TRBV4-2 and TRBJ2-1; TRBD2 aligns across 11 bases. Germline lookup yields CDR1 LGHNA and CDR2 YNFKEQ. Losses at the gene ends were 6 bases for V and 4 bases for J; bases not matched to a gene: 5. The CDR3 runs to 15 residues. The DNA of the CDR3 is TGTGCCAGCAGTACCACTAGCGGGGGTTACAATGAGCAGTTCTTC. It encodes CASSTTSGGYNEQFF.

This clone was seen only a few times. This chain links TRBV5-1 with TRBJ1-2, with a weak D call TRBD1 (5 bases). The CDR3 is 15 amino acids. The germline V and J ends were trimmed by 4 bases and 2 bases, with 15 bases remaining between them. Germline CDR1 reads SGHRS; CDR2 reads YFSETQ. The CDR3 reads CASSLGLAQNYGYTF. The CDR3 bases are TGCGCCAGCAGCCTGGGACTGGCCCAGAACTATGGCTACACCTTC.

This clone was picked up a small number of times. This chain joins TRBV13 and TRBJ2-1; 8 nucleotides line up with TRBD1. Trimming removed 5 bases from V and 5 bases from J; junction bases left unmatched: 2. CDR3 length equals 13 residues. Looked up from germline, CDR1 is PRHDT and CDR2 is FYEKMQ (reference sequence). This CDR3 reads CASSKDRDNEQFF. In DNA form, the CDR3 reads TGTGCCAGCAGCAAGGACAGGGACAATGAGCAGTTCTTC. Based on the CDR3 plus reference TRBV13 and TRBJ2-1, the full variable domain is AAGVIQSPRHLIKEKRETATLKCYPIPRHDTVYWYQQGPGQDPQFLISFYEKMQSDKGSIPDRFSAQQFSDYHSELNMSSLELGDSALYFCASSKDRDNEQFFGPGTRLTVL.

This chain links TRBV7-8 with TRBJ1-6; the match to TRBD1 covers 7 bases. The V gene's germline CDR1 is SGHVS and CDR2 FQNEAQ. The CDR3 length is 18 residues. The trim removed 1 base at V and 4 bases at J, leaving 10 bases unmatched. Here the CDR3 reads CASSLVGGPGQYNSPLHF. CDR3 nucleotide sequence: TGTGCCAGCAGCTTAGTAGGGGGACCGGGACAGTATAATTCACCCCTCCACTTT.

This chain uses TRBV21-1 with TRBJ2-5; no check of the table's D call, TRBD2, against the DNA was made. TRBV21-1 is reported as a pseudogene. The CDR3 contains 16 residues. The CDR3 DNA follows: TGTGCCAGCAGCAAAAGGACTAGAGGCCTGAGAGAGACCCAGTACTTC. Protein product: CASSKRTRGLRETQYF.

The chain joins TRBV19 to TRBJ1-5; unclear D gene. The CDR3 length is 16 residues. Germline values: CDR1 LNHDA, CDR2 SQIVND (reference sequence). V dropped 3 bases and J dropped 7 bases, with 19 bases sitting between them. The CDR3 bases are TGTGCCAGTAGTATGGGCCGGCCCCAAGGATTCCAGCCCCAGCATTTT. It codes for CASSMGRPQGFQPQHF.

As DNA, the CDR3 is TGTGCCAGTGGTCTGGGGGGTGGCTACACCTTC. Protein: CASGLGGGYTF. This chain uses TRBV19 with TRBJ1-2; a possible D gene is TRBD1 (5 bases). This CDR3 comprises 11 residues. Between the trimmed V and J ends, which lost 8 bases and 7 bases, there was a span of 11 bases. The germline V gene has CDR1 LNHDA and CDR2 SQIVND (reference sequence).

Here the CDR3 reads CASSLRDSPIANTGELFF. CDR3 coding DNA: TGTGCCAGTAGCCTTCGGGACAGCCCAATAGCGAACACCGGGGAGCTGTTTTTT. V usage is TRBV19 and J usage is TRBJ2-2; 7 bases match TRBD1. Germline V gene lookup returns CDR1 LNHDA and CDR2 SQIVND (reference sequence). CDR3 length: 18 amino acids. Trimming removed 6 bases from V and 0 bases from J; junction bases left unmatched: 13.

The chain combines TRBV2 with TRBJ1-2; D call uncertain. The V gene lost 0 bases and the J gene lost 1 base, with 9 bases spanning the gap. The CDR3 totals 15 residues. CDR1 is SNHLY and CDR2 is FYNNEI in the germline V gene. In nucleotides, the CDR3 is TGTGCCAGCAGTGAAGCGCGCATAGATAACTATGGCTACACCTTC. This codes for CASSEARIDNYGYTF.

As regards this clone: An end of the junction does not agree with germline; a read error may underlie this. The CDR3 protein is CASTLDRTGLVGVSYTF. The CDR3 nucleotides read TGTGCCAGCACCTTGGACCGGACGGGCCTCGTTGGCGTCAGCTACACCTTC. The gene calls are TRBV5-4 and TRBJ1-2; no definite D call. CDR1 is SGHNT, CDR2 YYREEE, per germline (reference sequence). The CDR3 runs 17 residues.

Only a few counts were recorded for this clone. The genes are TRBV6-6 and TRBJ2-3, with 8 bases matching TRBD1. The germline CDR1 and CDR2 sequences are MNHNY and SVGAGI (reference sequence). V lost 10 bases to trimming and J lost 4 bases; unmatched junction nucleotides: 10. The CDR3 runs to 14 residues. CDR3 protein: CAIEGRGHSDTQYF. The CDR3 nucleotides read TGTGCCATCGAGGGCAGGGGGCATTCAGATACGCAGTATTTT.

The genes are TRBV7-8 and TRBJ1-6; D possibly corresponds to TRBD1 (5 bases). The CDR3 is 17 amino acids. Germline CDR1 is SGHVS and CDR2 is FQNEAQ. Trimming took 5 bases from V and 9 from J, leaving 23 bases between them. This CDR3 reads CASSTSRVGELSSPLHF. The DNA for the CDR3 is TGTGCCAGCAGCACCTCGCGGGTAGGGGAACTTAGTTCACCCCTCCACTTT. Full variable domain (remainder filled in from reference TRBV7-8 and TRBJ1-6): GAGVSQSPRYKVAKRGQDVALRCDPISGHVSLFWYQQALGQGPEFLTYFQNEAQLDKSGLPSDRFFAERPEGSVSTLKIQRTQQEDSAVYLCASSTSRVGELSSPLHFGNGTRLTVT.

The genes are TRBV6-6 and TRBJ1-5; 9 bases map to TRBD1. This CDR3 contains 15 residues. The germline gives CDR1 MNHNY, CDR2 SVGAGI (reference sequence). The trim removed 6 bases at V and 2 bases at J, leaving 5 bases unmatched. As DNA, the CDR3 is TGTGCCAGCAGAAAACAGGGGGCTGGCAATCAGCCCCAGCATTTT. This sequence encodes CASRKQGAGNQPQHF.